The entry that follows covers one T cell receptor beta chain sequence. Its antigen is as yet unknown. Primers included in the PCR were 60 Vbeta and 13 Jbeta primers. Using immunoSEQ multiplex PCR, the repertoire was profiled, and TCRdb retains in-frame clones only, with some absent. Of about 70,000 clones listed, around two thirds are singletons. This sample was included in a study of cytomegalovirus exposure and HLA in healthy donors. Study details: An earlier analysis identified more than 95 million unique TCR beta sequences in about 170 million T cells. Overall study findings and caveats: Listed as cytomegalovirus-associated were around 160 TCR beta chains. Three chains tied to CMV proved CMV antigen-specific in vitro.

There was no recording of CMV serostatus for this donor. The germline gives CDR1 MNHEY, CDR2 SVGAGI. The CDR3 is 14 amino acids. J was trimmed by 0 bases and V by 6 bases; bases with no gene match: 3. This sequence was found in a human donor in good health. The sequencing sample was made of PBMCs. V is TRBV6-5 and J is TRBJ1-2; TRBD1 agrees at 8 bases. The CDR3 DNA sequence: TGTGCCAGCAGGCCGACAGGGGCTAACTATGGCTACACCTTC. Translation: CASRPTGANYGYTF.